This TCR beta chain was captured by sequencing in a study of OX40 agonist ivuxolimab in advanced cancers. About the research overall: Across the patients, intravenous ivuxolimab was delivered every 2 weeks at 0.01 to 10 mg/kg. Findings of the study overall: The expanded peripheral T cells' antigen specificity was not determined.

Trimming pared 8 bases from V and 3 bases from J, leaving 16 bases between. The CDR3 length is 14 residues. CDR1 is SNHLY and CDR2 is FYNNEI in the germline V gene. With respect to this clone: No antigen is known for it.

It was autoimmune disease history or systemic immunosuppression that excluded patients. Method: immunoSEQ multiplex PCR; TCRdb's copy keeps in-frame clones and lacks some. The sample includes about 100,000 clones, roughly 90% seen only once; the top ten take 0.66%. V is TRBV2 and J is TRBJ2-5, with D perhaps being TRBD1 or TRBD2 (5 bases each). This specimen consisted of CD4+ or CD8+ T cells sorted from blood, obtained in a trial of the OX40 agonist ivuxolimab. This receptor was identified in an adult with an advanced solid tumor such as melanoma, head and neck, liver or kidney cancer. CDR3 region: CASGPYQGEETQYF. The CDR3 region has the DNA TGTGCCAGCGGACCATACCAGGGAGAAGAGACCCAGTACTTC.